This TCR beta chain emerged from a study of CD8+ T cells in alopecia areata. Study-wide points: Lesional scalp exceeded normal scalp in clonality, especially in alopecia totalis/universalis.

Sequencing relied on a cDNA template that was reverse transcribed from extracted RNA. Assay: immunoSEQ multiplex PCR; the TCRdb copy retains only in-frame clones and omits some. The repertoire holds some 100,000 clones, with under 40% as singletons. This CDR3 spans 15 amino acids. Looked up from germline, CDR1 is SGHRS and CDR2 is YFSETQ. V lost 1 base to trimming and J lost 3 bases, with 14 bases between them. Comments on this clone: The antigen remains unidentified.

The gene calls are TRBV5-1 and TRBJ2-7; possibly TRBD2 for D (6 bases). Sequencing was done on a sample of CD4+ T cells sorted from blood. The sequence derives from a human donor with alopecia areata. CDR3 region: CASSLIVGGGYEQYF. CDR3 nucleotides: TGCGCCAGCAGCTTGATCGTCGGGGGTGGCTACGAGCAGTACTTC.